Presented here are 27 T cell receptor beta chains from one specimen sequenced in a study of CD8+ T cells in alopecia areata listed by TCRdb under 2018. The library was generated by the immunoSEQ multiplex PCR assay. RNA was extracted from all samples and reverse transcribed into cDNA, which served as template for TCR sequencing. As stored in TCRdb, this immuneACCESS dataset retains in-frame rearrangements with V and J assigned. A fraction of the clones does not appear; measured against another copy, unresolved V genes explain less than half of the discrepancy, and the remainder lacks a known reason. The sample has a few hundred thousand clones on record, around 50% of them singletons. The ten largest account for approximately 4.9% of the sample. Material: CD8+ T cells sorted from blood. These receptors all come from a human donor in good health.

On this clone itself: The CDR3 ends on some other residue instead of the conserved phenylalanine or tryptophan, so this is likely a read error. No DNA is shown, since the ends of the CDR3 on it are uncertain; the CDR3 is the one TCRdb lists. The rearrangement links TRBV29-1 to TRBJ1-1. Germline CDR1 SQVTM, CDR2 ANQGSEA. Including both end residues, the CDR3 is 8 amino acids long. CDR3 in amino acids: CSAGGRFC.

In the case of this clone: The sample has other DNA sequences that encode this CDR3 too. V gene TRBV29-1 combines with J gene TRBJ1-2; D remains ambiguous. V lost 4 bases and J lost 6, with 12 bases in between. Germline lookup yields CDR1 SQVTM and CDR2 ANQGSEA. The CDR3 consists of 12 residues. CDR3 in amino acids: CSVATGVDGYTF. Here the CDR3 DNA reads TGCAGCGTTGCTACGGGAGTCGATGGCTACACCTTC.

This clone has just a few counts. The chain couples TRBV5-1 to TRBJ2-2; possible D gene TRBD2, 7 bases. This CDR3 has 14 amino acids. Germline V gene sequence: CDR1 SGHRS, CDR2 YFSETQ. V was clipped by 2 bases and J by 6 bases, with 11 bases between them. CDR3 amino acids: CASSFGGGAGELFF. In DNA form, the CDR3 reads TGCGCCAGCAGCTTCGGCGGGGGCGCCGGGGAGCTGTTTTTT.

The chain joins TRBV4-1 to TRBJ1-1; the D is unclear. CDR1 MGHRA and CDR2 YSYEKL come from the germline V gene. This CDR3 is built from 17 residues. Trimming stripped 0 bases from V and 0 bases from J, with 14 bases between. CDR3 sequence reads: CASSQEAVGGMNTEAFF. The DNA of the CDR3 is TGCGCCAGCAGCCAAGAGGCAGTGGGTGGCATGAACACTGAAGCTTTCTTT.

This clone was counted between two and nine times. The V call is TRBV2, the J call TRBJ2-4; 7 positions match TRBD1. The ends lost 0 bases at V and 2 bases at J; junction bases unmatched: 4. Germline V gene data show CDR1 as SNHLY and CDR2 as FYNNEI. The CDR3 has 16 amino acids. CDR3 sequence: CASSEAGGASKNIQYF. CDR3 in DNA: TGTGCCAGCAGTGAAGCAGGGGGCGCCTCCAAAAACATTCAGTACTTC. The variable domain in full, completed from reference TRBV2 and TRBJ2-4, reads EPEVTQTPSHQVTQMGQEVILRCVPISNHLYFYWYRQILGQKVEFLVSFYNNEISEKSEIFDDQFSVERPDGSNFTLKIRSTKLEDSAMYFCASSEAGGASKNIQYFGAGTRLSVL.

This clone was seen a few times. V is TRBV29-1 and J is TRBJ1-2, with D possibly matching TRBD1 (6 bases). The V gene's germline CDR1 is SQVTM and CDR2 ANQGSEA. V was clipped by 1 base and J by 2 bases, with 11 bases between them. There are 14 residues in the CDR3. Written as DNA, the CDR3 is TGCAGCGTTGAAGCCTCGGGGGCCAACTATGGCTACACCTTC. Its translation: CSVEASGANYGYTF.

This sequence joins TRBV5-1 and TRBJ1-2; 7 bases agree with TRBD1. Germline CDR1 and CDR2: SGHRS and YFSETQ. V shed 0 bases, J shed 8 bases, and the junction held 4 bases outside the gene matches. This CDR3 has 13 residues. CDR3 amino acids: CASSLEGADGYTF. CDR3 DNA: TGCGCCAGCAGCTTGGAGGGGGCGGACGGCTACACCTTC.

On this clone itself: Other DNA sequences in the same sample also yield this CDR3. This sequence joins TRBV27 and TRBJ2-7, with TRBD1 matching 7 bases. Germline CDR1 and CDR2: MNHEY and SMNVEV (reference sequence). V lost 5 bases to trimming and J lost 1 base; unmatched junction nucleotides: 2. The CDR3 is made up of 13 amino acids. CDR3 nucleotides: TGTGCCAGCAGTCGGGACAGTTCCTACGAGCAGTACTTC. Amino acid sequence: CASSRDSSYEQYF.

Worth noting for this clone: This sample includes further DNA sequences coding for the same CDR3. The chain couples TRBV9 to TRBJ2-7; D possibly uses TRBD1 or TRBD2 (5 bases each). V gave up 0 bases and J gave up 7 bases, with 11 bases separating them. The CDR3 loop spans 13 amino acids. Germline CDR1 reads SGDLS; CDR2 reads YYNGEE. For the CDR3, the DNA is TGTGCCAGCAGCGTAGCAGGGTCGGGGGAGCAGTACTTC. It is translated as CASSVAGSGEQYF.

This clone was recorded a few times. DNA for the CDR3: TGTGCCAGCAGTACGAGCGGTATGTCCTACAATGAGCAGTTCTTC. It codes for CASSTSGMSYNEQFF. The V call is TRBV5-4, the J call TRBJ2-1, with a weak D call TRBD2 (5 bases). V lost 5 bases to trimming and J lost 1 base, with 13 bases between them. Germline V lookup: CDR1 SGHNT, CDR2 YYREEE (reference sequence). This CDR3 spans 15 amino acids.

As concerns this clone: This likely comes from a read error, as the CDR3 has no conserved phenylalanine or tryptophan at its end. Because the CDR3's place on the DNA is in doubt, the DNA is left out and the CDR3 is given as listed by TCRdb. V usage is TRBV28 and J usage is TRBJ1-2. Inclusive of both ends, the CDR3 amounts to 11 amino acids. CDR1 is MDHEN, CDR2 SYDVKM, per germline. The CDR3 sequence is CASSLWDRNVL.

This clone was seen more than once but under ten times. The V call is TRBV23-1, the J call TRBJ2-4; unclear D gene. TRBV23-1 counts as an open reading frame of uncertain function. Trimming pared 6 bases from V and 0 bases from J, leaving 9 bases between. The CDR3 covers 14 residues. The DNA of the CDR3 is TGCGCCAGCAGCCAACGGAAAGCCAAAAACATTCAGTACTTC. Translated, it gives CASSQRKAKNIQYF.

V usage is TRBV11-2 and J usage is TRBJ2-3; 7 positions match TRBD1. The CDR3 loop spans 16 amino acids. Germline CDR1 and CDR2: SGHAT and FQNNGV. The V gene end was trimmed by 5 bases and the J gene end by 0 bases; junction bases not matched to a gene: 8. DNA for the CDR3: TGTGCCAGCAGCACCCGACAGGGAGCTAGCACAGATACGCAGTATTTT. This encodes CASSTRQGASTDTQYF.

The chain has TRBV4-2 and TRBJ2-7, with a possible D match to TRBD2 (7 bases). Germline CDR1 reads LGHNA; CDR2 reads YNFKEQ. V shed 0 bases and J shed 0 bases, with 18 bases lying between them. The CDR3 covers 18 residues. CDR3 sequence: CASSQEARGGGGSYEQYF. The CDR3 DNA reads TGTGCCAGCAGCCAAGAGGCCAGGGGAGGCGGGGGCTCCTACGAGCAGTACTTC.

The chain carries TRBV4-1 and TRBJ2-2; 9 bases line up with TRBD1. Losses at the gene ends were 3 bases for V and 6 bases for J; bases not matched to a gene: 14. The CDR3 is made up of 18 amino acids. Per germline, CDR1 MGHRA and CDR2 YSYEKL. The CDR3 protein is CASSQDPLRDRDPGELFF. Here the CDR3 DNA reads TGCGCCAGCAGCCAGGACCCACTCCGGGACAGGGATCCCGGGGAGCTGTTTTTT.

The chain uses TRBV27 and TRBJ1-1; D not resolved. Trimming left V 6 bases short and J 8 bases short, with 13 bases between. Per germline, CDR1 MNHEY and CDR2 SMNVEV (reference sequence). The CDR3 runs to 12 residues. The CDR3 reads CASSRSGSEAFF. CDR3 bases: TGTGCCAGCAGCAGATCAGGTTCAGAAGCTTTCTTT.

The CDR3 DNA reads TGCGCCAGCAGCCGGTCCTTGGGGAACACTGAAGCTTTCTTT. It is translated as CASSRSLGNTEAFF. The rearrangement uses TRBV4-1 and TRBJ1-1; D uncertain. The CDR3 loop spans 14 amino acids. Trimming removed 4 bases from V and 1 base from J, with 10 bases in between. CDR1 MGHRA and CDR2 YSYEKL come from the germline V gene.

This CDR3 reads CASSLHGGADEQFF. CDR3 sequence (DNA): TGCGCCAGCAGCCTCCACGGGGGGGCTGATGAGCAGTTCTTC. The chain combines TRBV4-1 with TRBJ2-1; 8 bases are a match to TRBD2. The CDR3 is 14 residues long. After removal of 4 bases from V and 8 bases from J, the junction contained 7 bases not matched to a gene. The germline V gene encodes CDR1 MGHRA and CDR2 YSYEKL.

This chain links TRBV4-1 with TRBJ2-7; 8 bases match TRBD2. With V trimmed by 5 bases and J by 6 bases, 12 bases remained unmatched. CDR1 and CDR2 (germline): MGHRA, YSYEKL. This CDR3 has 15 residues. CDR3 nucleotides: TGCGCCAGCAGCTCACCAGGGACGGGAGGGTCCGAGCAGTACTTC. Residues: CASSSPGTGGSEQYF.

As to this clone: Other DNA variants within this sample encode the same CDR3. The chain links TRBV5-1 to TRBJ2-7, with D perhaps TRBD2 (5 bases). V was cut by 4 bases and J by 1 base, with 12 bases left in between. The germline V gene has CDR1 SGHRS and CDR2 YFSETQ. The CDR3 is 14 residues long. DNA of the CDR3: TGCGCCAGCAGCCCTGGAGGTGGGTCCTACGAGCAGTACTTC. Protein sequence: CASSPGGGSYEQYF. Full variable domain (outside the CDR3, taken from reference TRBV5-1 and TRBJ2-7): KAGVTQTPRYLIKTRGQQVTLSCSPISGHRSVSWYQQTPGQGLQFLFEYFSETQRNKGNFPGRFSGRQFSNSRSEMNVSTLELGDSALYLCASSPGGGSYEQYFGPGTRLTVT.

This clone has just a few counts. The chain couples TRBV29-1 to TRBJ1-2; maybe TRBD1 (6 bases). Germline-derived CDR1 and CDR2 are SQVTM and ANQGSEA. Trimming removed 0 bases from V and 0 bases from J, with 11 bases in between. This CDR3 is 15 amino acids long. In nucleotides, the CDR3 is TGCAGCGTTGAAGATCCGGACAGTGCTAACTATGGCTACACCTTC. Protein product: CSVEDPDSANYGYTF.

This chain uses TRBV4-1 with TRBJ2-1; no clear D. Deletions cut 0 bases from V and 12 bases from J, with 24 bases between. The CDR3 length is 17 residues. From germline, CDR1 is MGHRA and CDR2 YSYEKL. DNA for the CDR3: TGCGCCAGCAGCCAAGAGGAAAGGCAGGCCCTTCTGGTTCCGCAGTTCTTC. Translating it yields CASSQEERQALLVPQFF.

This clone was found a few times. The J gene is TRBJ2-7, the V gene TRBV6-5; maybe TRBD2 (5 bases). Germline V gene sequence: CDR1 MNHEY, CDR2 SVGAGI. Trimming pared 5 bases from V and 0 bases from J, leaving 8 bases between. The CDR3 covers 13 residues. Here the CDR3 reads CASSERSSYEQYF. Here the CDR3 DNA reads TGTGCCAGCAGTGAGCGGAGCTCCTACGAGCAGTACTTC.

The DNA of the CDR3 is TGTGCCAGCAGCTCCCCGACAGGGTACGAGACCCAGTACTTC. Translating it yields CASSSPTGYETQYF. The chain couples TRBV11-2 to TRBJ2-5; the match to TRBD1 covers 7 bases. Unmatched junction bases numbered 7, after V lost 4 bases and J lost 5 bases. The CDR3 sequence is 14 residues long. Germline V gene lookup returns CDR1 SGHAT and CDR2 FQNNGV. The full variable domain, with the rest looked up from reference TRBV11-2 and TRBJ2-5, is EAGVAQSPRYKIIEKRQSVAFWCNPISGHATLYWYQQILGQGPKLLIQFQNNGVVDDSQLPKDRFSAERLKGVDSTLKIQPAKLEDSAVYLCASSSPTGYETQYFGPGTRLLVL.

This clone was counted once. The chain carries TRBV27 and TRBJ1-2; TRBD1 might be the D (5 bases). This CDR3 region has 14 residues. In germline, CDR1 is MNHEY, CDR2 SMNVEV (reference sequence). Trimming left V 8 bases short and J 0 bases short, with 13 bases between. CDR3 in DNA: TGTGCCAGCGGCTTGGGGGTTTCTAACTATGGCTACACCTTC. It translates to CASGLGVSNYGYTF.

This clone was seen more than once but under ten times. This sequence joins TRBV4-1 and TRBJ1-5, with D uncertain. This CDR3 spans 16 amino acids. Between the trimmed V and J ends, which lost 0 bases and 3 bases, there was a span of 12 bases. CDR1 and CDR2 from the germline V gene are MGHRA and YSYEKL. The CDR3 bases are TGCGCCAGCAGCCAAGATGTAGCCATAAACAATCAGCCCCAGCATTTT. It codes for CASSQDVAINNQPQHF.

The J gene is TRBJ2-4, the V gene TRBV27; weak D call: TRBD2 (6 bases). This CDR3 spans 15 amino acids. With 5 bases removed from V and 0 bases from J, the gap between germline ends came to 11 bases. Germline V gives CDR1 MNHEY, CDR2 SMNVEV (reference sequence). The DNA for the CDR3 is TGTGCCAGCAGTCCACAAGCGGGAGCCAAAAACATTCAGTACTTC. Translation gives CASSPQAGAKNIQYF.